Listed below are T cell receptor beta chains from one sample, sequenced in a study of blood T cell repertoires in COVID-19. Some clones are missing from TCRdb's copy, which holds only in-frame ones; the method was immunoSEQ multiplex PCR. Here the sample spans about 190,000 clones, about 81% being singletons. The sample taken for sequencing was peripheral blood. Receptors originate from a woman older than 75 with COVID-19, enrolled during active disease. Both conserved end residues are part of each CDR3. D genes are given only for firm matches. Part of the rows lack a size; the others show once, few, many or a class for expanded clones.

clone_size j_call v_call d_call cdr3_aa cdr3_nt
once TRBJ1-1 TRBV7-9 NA CASSLDRTEAFF TGTGCCAGCAGCTTAGACCGAACAGAAGCTTTCTTT
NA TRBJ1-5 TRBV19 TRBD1 CASSRDRGSQPQHF TGTGCCAGTAGTAGGGACAGGGGTAGTCAGCCCCAGCATTTT
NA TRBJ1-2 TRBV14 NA CASSLGRDFLFGQEGGYTF TGTGCCAGCAGCCTGGGCCGGGACTTTTTGTTTGGGCAAGAAGGAGGCTACACCTTC
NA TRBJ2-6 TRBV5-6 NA CASSADRTSGANVLTF TGTGCCAGCAGCGCAGACAGGACCTCTGGGGCCAACGTCCTGACTTTC
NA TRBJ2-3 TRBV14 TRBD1 CASSMDRGQTDTQYF TGTGCCAGCAGCATGGACAGGGGGCAAACAGATACGCAGTATTTT
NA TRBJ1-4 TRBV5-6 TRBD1 CASSSYDRGLGEKLFF TGTGCCAGCAGCTCGTACGACAGGGGGCTGGGCGAAAAACTGTTTTTT
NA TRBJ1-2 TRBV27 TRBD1 CASSPGGYFYGYTF TGTGCCAGCAGTCCAGGGGGCTACTTCTATGGCTACACCTTC
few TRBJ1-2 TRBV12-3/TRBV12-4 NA CASGLVGGYTF TGTGCCAGCGGACTAGTGGGTGGCTACACCTTC
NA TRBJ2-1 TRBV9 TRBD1 CASSAGTAYNEQFF TGTGCCAGCAGCGCCGGGACAGCCTACAATGAGCAGTTCTTC
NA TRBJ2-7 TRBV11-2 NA CASSPRPGSPYEQYF TGTGCCAGCAGCCCTAGGCCGGGGTCCCCTTACGAGCAGTACTTC
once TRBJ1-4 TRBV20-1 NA CSASRQAFDEKLFF TGCAGTGCTAGTCGGCAGGCTTTTGACGAAAAACTGTTTTTT
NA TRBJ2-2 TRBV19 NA CASSAPRVWNTGELFF TGTGCCAGTAGTGCACCCAGGGTTTGGAACACCGGGGAGCTGTTTTTT
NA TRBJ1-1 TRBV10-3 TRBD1 CAINEGASTEAFF TGTGCCATCAATGAGGGGGCGAGCACTGAAGCTTTCTTT
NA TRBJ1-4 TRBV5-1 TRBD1 CASSSGTGIEKLFF TGCGCCAGCTCCTCCGGGACAGGGATTGAAAAACTGTTTTTT
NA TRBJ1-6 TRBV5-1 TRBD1 CASSPGQGAFSPLHF TGCGCCAGCAGCCCCGGACAGGGGGCTTTTTCACCCCTCCACTTT
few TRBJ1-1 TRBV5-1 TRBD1 CASSEQGWTEAFF TGCGCCAGCAGCGAACAGGGGTGGACTGAAGCTTTCTTT
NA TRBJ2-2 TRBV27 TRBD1 CATHPTGRLTGELFF TGTGCCACCCATCCGACAGGGAGATTAACCGGGGAGCTGTTTTTT
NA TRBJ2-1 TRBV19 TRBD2 CASTSGAYSYNEQFF TGTGCCAGTACTAGCGGAGCCTACTCCTACAATGAGCAGTTCTTC
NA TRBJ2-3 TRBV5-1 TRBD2 CASSLGTSGSTDTQYF TGCGCCAGCAGCTTGGGGACTAGCGGTAGCACAGATACGCAGTATTTT
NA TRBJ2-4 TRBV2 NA CASSDWRASKNIQYF TGTGCCAGCAGTGATTGGCGGGCGTCTAAAAACATTCAGTACTTC
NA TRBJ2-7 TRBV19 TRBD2 CASSKTSGDIYEQYF TGTGCCAGTAGTAAGACTAGCGGGGACATCTACGAGCAGTACTTC
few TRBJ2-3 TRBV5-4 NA CASSRDFTDTQYF TGTGCCAGCAGCCGGGACTTCACAGATACGCAGTATTTT
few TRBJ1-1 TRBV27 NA CASSFRGQIFMNTEAFF TGTGCCAGCAGTTTTAGAGGACAGATCTTCATGAACACTGAAGCTTTCTTT
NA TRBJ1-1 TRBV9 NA CASRPPRGSEAFF TGTGCCAGCAGACCCCCACGGGGTTCTGAAGCTTTCTTT
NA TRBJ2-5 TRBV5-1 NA CASRTVEEETQYF TGCGCCAGCAGAACCGTGGAGGAAGAGACCCAGTACTTC
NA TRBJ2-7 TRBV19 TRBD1 CASSEPRDRGYEQYF TGTGCCAGTAGTGAGCCCCGGGACAGGGGTTACGAGCAGTACTTC
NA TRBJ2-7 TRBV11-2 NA CASSLIPYEQYF TGTGCCAGCAGCTTAATTCCTTACGAGCAGTACTTC
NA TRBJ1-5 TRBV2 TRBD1 CASSVSDRGRQPQHF TGTGCCAGCAGTGTCTCGGACAGGGGACGCCAGCCCCAGCATTTT
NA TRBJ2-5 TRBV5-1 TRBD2 CASRGLREGGKETQYF TGCGCCAGCAGGGGCCTCCGGGAGGGGGGAAAAGAGACCCAGTACTTC
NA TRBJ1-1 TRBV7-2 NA CASSYWRLNTEAFF TGTGCCAGCAGCTACTGGCGGTTGAACACTGAAGCTTTCTTT
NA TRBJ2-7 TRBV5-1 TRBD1 CASSPRTGGDQQYF TGCGCCAGCAGCCCCCGGACAGGGGGCGACCAGCAGTACTTC
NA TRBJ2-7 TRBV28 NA CASRLGGSYEQYF TGTGCCAGCAGACTGGGCGGGTCCTACGAGCAGTACTTC
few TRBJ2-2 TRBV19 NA CASSQGLTTGELFF TGTGCCAGTAGCCAGGGGCTGACCACCGGGGAGCTGTTTTTT
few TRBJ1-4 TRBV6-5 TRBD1 CASSTGDATNEKLFF TGTGCCAGCAGTACAGGGGATGCAACTAATGAAAAACTGTTTTTT
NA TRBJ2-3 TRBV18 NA CASSPTGHSTDTQYF TGTGCCAGCTCACCAACTGGGCATAGCACAGATACGCAGTATTTT
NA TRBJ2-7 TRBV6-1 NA CASSEWDSGYEQYF TGTGCCAGCAGTGAGTGGGACTCGGGGTACGAGCAGTACTTC
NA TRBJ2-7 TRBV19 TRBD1 CASSIRDRVNEQYF TGTGCCAGTAGTATCCGGGACAGGGTCAACGAGCAGTACTTC
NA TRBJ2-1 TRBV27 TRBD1 CASSFGQGLSYEQFF TGTGCCAGCAGTTTCGGACAGGGGTTAAGCTATGAGCAGTTCTTC
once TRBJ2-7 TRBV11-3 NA CASSLDVSEQYF TGTGCCAGCAGCTTAGACGTCTCCGAGCAGTACTTC
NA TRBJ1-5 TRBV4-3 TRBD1 CASSQDGQGYQPQHF TGCGCCAGCAGCCAGGATGGACAGGGGTACCAGCCCCAGCATTTT